The 19 T cell receptor beta chains below were found in one sample sequenced in a study of cytomegalovirus exposure and HLA in healthy donors. Amplification used 60 Vbeta primers and 13 Jbeta primers. Produced via immunoSEQ multiplex PCR; TCRdb's table is partial and in-frame only. The table lists about 130,000 clones, 75% to 90% of them singletons. The sample consisted of PBMCs. All receptors derive from a woman aged 30 to 39 in good health and CMV-seropositive.

This rearrangement joins TRBV2 to TRBJ1-2; possible D gene TRBD1, 6 bases. The CDR3 covers 12 residues. V was pared by 7 bases and J by 8 bases, with 14 bases between. Germline-derived CDR1 and CDR2 are SNHLY and FYNNEI. This CDR3 is CASIGGDRGYTF. The CDR3 DNA reads TGTGCCAGCATTGGGGGCGACAGGGGCTACACCTTC. Based on the CDR3 plus reference TRBV2 and TRBJ1-2, the full variable domain is EPEVTQTPSHQVTQMGQEVILRCVPISNHLYFYWYRQILGQKVEFLVSFYNNEISEKSEIFDDQFSVERPDGSNFTLKIRSTKLEDSAMYFCASIGGDRGYTFGSGTRLTVV.

The J gene is TRBJ2-5, the V gene TRBV7-6; no reliable D call. Per germline, CDR1 SGHVS and CDR2 FNYEAQ. The CDR3 runs to 11 residues. V lost 5 bases and J 7 bases, leaving 8 bases between the germline ends. CDR3 region: CASSPPGTQYF. CDR3 DNA: TGTGCCAGCAGCCCACCCGGGACCCAGTACTTC. The complete variable domain, with remaining parts taken from reference TRBV7-6 and TRBJ2-5, reads GAGVSQSPRYKVTKRGQDVALRCDPISGHVSLYWYRQALGQGPEFLTYFNYEAQQDKSGLPNDRFSAERPEGSISTLTIQRTEQRDSAMYRCASSPPGTQYFGPGTRLLVL.

This rearrangement joins TRBV2 to TRBJ1-1; 12 bases match TRBD1. CDR1 and CDR2 from the germline V gene are SNHLY and FYNNEI. The CDR3 is 17 amino acids. V was clipped by 4 bases and J by 1 base; unmatched bases: 7. In DNA form, the CDR3 reads TGTGCCAGCAGTGTACCGGGACAGGGGGCCCCGAACACTGAAGCTTTCTTT. This translates into CASSVPGQGAPNTEAFF.

This chain uses TRBV27 with TRBJ1-1; unclear D gene. The CDR3 has 14 residues. Trimming stripped 6 bases from V and 2 bases from J, with 13 bases between. Germline lookup yields CDR1 MNHEY and CDR2 SMNVEV (reference sequence). CDR3 DNA sequence: TGTGCCAGCAGCTTGCTACCTGAAAACACTGAAGCTTTCTTT. Protein sequence: CASSLLPENTEAFF.

This chain links TRBV6-1 with TRBJ2-7; 9 nucleotides line up with TRBD1. Germline V CDR1 and CDR2: MNHNS, SASEGT. This CDR3 is 15 amino acids long. V was pared by 8 bases and J by 1 base, with 9 bases of the junction left unmatched. This chain's CDR3 is CASPPLGTGSYEQYF. CDR3 in DNA: TGTGCCAGCCCCCCCCTCGGGACAGGGTCCTACGAGCAGTACTTC.

V usage is TRBV28 and J usage is TRBJ2-7, with 12 bases aligning to TRBD2. The CDR3 runs 15 residues. Trimming at V came to 6 bases and at J to 4 bases, leaving 7 bases not matched to a gene. Germline lookup yields CDR1 MDHEN and CDR2 SYDVKM. This chain's CDR3 is CASRDLAGGVYEQYF. CDR3 nucleotides: TGTGCCAGCAGAGATCTAGCGGGAGGGGTGTACGAGCAGTACTTC. Based on the CDR3 plus reference TRBV28 and TRBJ2-7, the full variable domain is DVKVTQSSRYLVKRTGEKVFLECVQDMDHENMFWYRQDPGLGLRLIYFSYDVKMKEKGDIPEGYSVSREKKERFSLILESASTNQTSMYLCASRDLAGGVYEQYFGPGTRLTVT.

This clone was detected a few times. This chain uses TRBV27 with TRBJ2-1, with 14 positions matching TRBD2. The CDR3 extends over 14 amino acids. The J segment lost 9 bases and the V segment lost 5 bases, leaving 3 bases of the junction unmatched. In germline, CDR1 is MNHEY, CDR2 SMNVEV (reference sequence). The CDR3 reads CASSKGLAGVEQFF. CDR3 bases: TGTGCCAGCAGTAAGGGACTAGCGGGGGTTGAGCAGTTCTTC.

The chain recombines TRBV7-9 with TRBJ1-2; a weak D match, TRBD1 (5 bases). CDR1 is SEHNR and CDR2 is FQNEAQ in the germline V gene (reference sequence). The CDR3 covers 16 residues. Trimming removed 4 bases at V and 0 bases at J, with 15 bases between. CDR3 sequence: CASSSSGDGANYGYTF. DNA for the CDR3: TGTGCCAGCAGCTCATCGGGGGACGGAGCTAACTATGGCTACACCTTC.

This clone was observed once. The chain combines TRBV5-1 with TRBJ2-5; D might be TRBD1 (6 bases). CDR3 length equals 13 residues. Trimming removed 0 bases from V and 7 bases from J, with 10 bases in between. CDR1 SGHRS and CDR2 YFSETQ come from the germline V gene. The CDR3 loop is CASSLEGEGTQYF. CDR3 DNA sequence: TGCGCCAGCAGCTTGGAGGGGGAAGGGACCCAGTACTTC.

The chain joins TRBV28 to TRBJ1-5, with unresolved D. The CDR3 has 12 residues. Between the trimmed V and J ends, which lost 6 bases and 6 bases, there was a span of 9 bases. Germline-derived CDR1 and CDR2 are MDHEN and SYDVKM. The CDR3 loop is CASRRSGQPQHF. Written as DNA, the CDR3 is TGTGCCAGCAGAAGGTCGGGTCAGCCCCAGCATTTT.

The genes are TRBV25-1 and TRBJ2-2; 9 bases are a match to TRBD1. This CDR3 spans 15 amino acids. V lost 5 bases to trimming and J lost 5 bases; unmatched junction nucleotides: 6. Germline V lookup: CDR1 MGHDK, CDR2 SYGVNS. CDR3 region: CASSSGTGRTGELFF. CDR3 DNA: TGTGCCAGCAGTTCCGGGACAGGGAGGACCGGGGAGCTGTTTTTT.

V usage is TRBV10-3 and J usage is TRBJ2-7; TRBD1 might be the D (6 bases). Germline assignment: CDR1 ENHRY and CDR2 SYGVKD. Trimming took off 6 bases at V and 5 bases at J, with 14 bases between the two ends. CDR3 size: 13 residues. The CDR3 region is CAISSQGINEQYF. The DNA for the CDR3 is TGTGCCATCAGCTCACAGGGTATCAACGAGCAGTACTTC.

The chain joins TRBV30 to TRBJ1-1, with D maybe TRBD1 (5 bases). The germline gives CDR1 GTSNPN, CDR2 SVGIG (reference sequence). The CDR3 loop spans 12 amino acids. CDR3 amino acids: CAATDYNTEAFF. In DNA form, the CDR3 reads TGTGCGGCGACAGATTATAACACTGAAGCTTTCTTT.

This clone appeared a single time. CDR3 protein: CASSLEEGADANYGYTF. The CDR3 bases are TGTGCCAGCAGCTTGGAGGAGGGTGCTGACGCTAACTATGGCTACACCTTC. This chain uses TRBV5-6 with TRBJ1-2; D uncertain. CDR1 is SGHDT, CDR2 YYEEEE, per germline. Trimming took 0 bases from V and 0 from J, leaving 15 bases between them. CDR3 length: 17 residues.

This clone was recorded only once. The chain has TRBV5-1 and TRBJ2-1; 7 positions agree with TRBD1. V gave up 4 bases and J gave up 5 bases; unmatched junction bases: 6. The germline V gene has CDR1 SGHRS and CDR2 YFSETQ. The CDR3 has 14 amino acids. The CDR3, as DNA: TGCGCCAGCAGCCCAAGACAGGGCCACAATGAGCAGTTCTTC. Translation: CASSPRQGHNEQFF.

The chain carries TRBV27 and TRBJ2-2; possible D gene TRBD1, 5 bases. This CDR3 is built from 15 residues. Between the trimmed V and J ends, which lost 5 bases and 4 bases, there was a span of 14 bases. The V gene's germline CDR1 is MNHEY and CDR2 SMNVEV (reference sequence). The CDR3 loop is CASSPQGRLTGELFF. CDR3 nucleotides: TGTGCCAGCAGTCCGCAGGGAAGGCTCACCGGGGAGCTGTTTTTT.

The rearrangement links TRBV5-6 to TRBJ1-3, with a weak D call TRBD1 (6 bases). The CDR3 spans 14 residues. Germline V lookup: CDR1 SGHDT, CDR2 YYEEEE. The V and J ends lost 3 bases and 2 bases respectively, with 9 bases between them. The CDR3 coding sequence is TGTGCCAGCAGCTCCGGGACAACTGGAAACACCATATATTTT. It specifies CASSSGTTGNTIYF.

The chain couples TRBV14 to TRBJ2-2, with 7 bases identical to TRBD1. The length of the CDR3 is 16 residues. Per germline, CDR1 SGHDN and CDR2 FVKESK. The V gene end was trimmed by 4 bases and the J gene end by 5 bases; junction bases not matched to a gene: 10. CDR3 nucleotide sequence: TGTGCCAGCAGCCGCCCCTTGACAGGGCAAACCGGGGAGCTGTTTTTT. As protein: CASSRPLTGQTGELFF.

This rearrangement joins TRBV25-1 to TRBJ2-7; the match to TRBD1 covers 7 bases. CDR3 length: 14 residues. Germline CDR1 and CDR2: MGHDK and SYGVNS. Unmatched junction bases numbered 6, after V lost 4 bases and J lost 3 bases. CDR3 in DNA: TGTGCCAGCAGTGCCGATCGGGACAGCTACGAGCAGTACTTC. It specifies CASSADRDSYEQYF.